The 16 T cell receptor beta chains in this list originate from one sample, sequenced in a study of beta chain features in type 1 diabetes. Study outcomes and limitations: All four CD4+ subsets from Type 1 diabetes patients carried moderately but significantly shorter TCRB CDR3s.

For these TCRs, the target antigens are not known. cDNA synthesis used the whole RNA isolate, giving expressed TCRB sequences. Profiling relied on immunoSEQ multiplex PCR, and the TCRdb table lists in-frame clones only, not all of them. The sample contains about 650,000 clones, around 12% of which appear only once. Sequencing input: naive CD4+ T cells from blood. Receptors were obtained from a man aged 25 to 40 with type 1 diabetes.

The table lists this clone with a few counts. The chain is built from TRBV12-5 and TRBJ2-3; 10 bases match TRBD1. The junction had 3 bases not matched to a gene; V was cut back by 5 bases and J by 4 bases. The CDR3 runs to 14 residues. Germline V gene sequence: CDR1 LGHNT, CDR2 FRNRAP. The CDR3 here is CASGVGQGADTQYF. In nucleotides, the CDR3 is TGTGCTAGTGGTGTCGGACAGGGGGCAGATACGCAGTATTTT.

This clone was recorded a few times. The V gene is TRBV7-2, the J gene TRBJ2-3; D gene ambiguous. The germline V gene has CDR1 SGHTA and CDR2 FQGNSA. CDR3 size: 14 residues. Trimming stripped 11 bases from V and 3 bases from J, with 18 bases between. CDR3 in amino acids: CASPASEGTDTQYF. The CDR3 nucleotides are TGTGCCTCCCCGGCGTCCGAAGGGACAGATACGCAGTATTTT.

The V call is TRBV7-2, the J call TRBJ2-5; D is unclear. This CDR3 is built from 14 residues. The germline gives CDR1 SGHTA, CDR2 FQGNSA. V was shortened by 2 bases and J by 4 bases, with 11 bases between the two germline ends. CDR3 region: CASSLTPILETQYF. For the CDR3, the DNA is TGTGCCAGCAGCTTAACCCCCATCTTAGAGACCCAGTACTTC.

V and J are TRBV7-2 and TRBJ2-7, with D possibly TRBD2 on 6 matching bases. V shed 5 bases and J shed 4 bases, with 18 bases lying between them. Per the germline V gene, CDR1 is SGHTA and CDR2 is FQGNSA. CDR3 length equals 15 residues. CDR3 nucleotides: TGTGCCAGCAGCCCCGGGGGAGCTACCAGGTACGAGCAGTACTTC. Translated, it gives CASSPGGATRYEQYF. Supplemented by reference TRBV7-2 and TRBJ2-7, the full variable domain reads GAGVSQSPSNKVTEKGKDVELRCDPISGHTALYWYRQSLGQGLEFLIYFQGNSAPDKSGLPSDRFSAERTGGSVSTLTIQRTQQEDSAVYLCASSPGGATRYEQYFGPGTRLTVT.

This clone was counted between two and nine times. The chain has TRBV18 and TRBJ1-2; 7 bases are shared with TRBD1. Losses at the gene ends were 2 bases for V and 2 bases for J; bases not matched to a gene: 11. CDR3 length: 17 residues. Germline CDR1 is KGHSH and CDR2 is LQKENI. The CDR3 sequence: CASSPAGDRAENYGYTF. The CDR3 nucleotides are TGTGCCAGCTCACCAGCGGGAGACAGGGCCGAGAACTATGGCTACACCTTC.

In this sample, this clone turned up a few times. The V call is TRBV4-2, the J call TRBJ1-2; unclear D gene. CDR1 is LGHNA and CDR2 is YNFKEQ in the germline V gene. The CDR3 has 14 residues. V lost 0 bases, J lost 1 base, and 6 bases lay in between. CDR3 in amino acids: CASSQDKVNYGYTF. CDR3 bases: TGTGCCAGCAGCCAAGATAAGGTTAACTATGGCTACACCTTC.

This clone was observed a handful of times. The chain joins TRBV7-6 to TRBJ1-6, with D possibly matching TRBD1 (6 bases). The germline V gene encodes CDR1 SGHVS and CDR2 FNYEAQ. The CDR3 consists of 14 residues. V shed 2 bases and J shed 10 bases, with 12 bases lying between them. CDR3 region: CASSLQTGRSPLHF. CDR3 coding DNA: TGTGCCAGCAGCTTACAGACAGGCCGGTCACCCCTCCACTTT.

This clone was detected only a few times. The CDR3 loop is CASSSTTGISNQPQHF. CDR3 DNA: TGTGCCAGCTCCTCTACGACGGGGATTAGCAATCAGCCCCAGCATTTT. This chain joins TRBV18 and TRBJ1-5; no firm D call. The CDR3 has 16 residues. The germline V gene has CDR1 KGHSH and CDR2 LQKENI. Trimming left V 6 bases short and J 0 bases short, with 15 bases between.

Here the CDR3 reads CAWRLTGTGQGELFF. Here the CDR3 DNA reads TGTGCCTGGAGGCTCACCGGGACAGGGCAAGGGGAGCTGTTTTTT. This sequence joins TRBV30 and TRBJ2-2, with TRBD1 identical over 9 bases. Per germline, CDR1 GTSNPN and CDR2 SVGIG (reference sequence). This CDR3 is built from 15 residues. Trimming at V came to 3 bases and at J to 8 bases, leaving 10 bases not matched to a gene.

V usage is TRBV15 and J usage is TRBJ1-6; 7 nucleotides agree with TRBD1. CDR3 length equals 13 residues. CDR1 is LNHNV and CDR2 is YYDKDF in the germline V gene (reference sequence). The ends lost 6 bases at V and 8 bases at J; junction bases unmatched: 4. CDR3 sequence (DNA): TGTGCCACCAGGACAGGGTCCGATTCACCCCTCCACTTT. It translates to CATRTGSDSPLHF.

This clone was found a few times. J is TRBJ2-1 and V is TRBV29-1, with 10 bases identical to TRBD2. The CDR3 loop spans 14 amino acids. Unmatched junction bases numbered 6, after V lost 1 base and J lost 9 bases. Germline lookup yields CDR1 SQVTM and CDR2 ANQGSEA. The CDR3 DNA reads as TGCAGCGTTGAAGTGTCTAGCGGGGGAACTGAGCAGTTCTTC. Its translation is CSVEVSSGGTEQFF.

This clone was counted between two and nine times. V and J are TRBV25-1 and TRBJ1-6, with no clear D. Germline CDR1 MGHDK, CDR2 SYGVNS. The CDR3 is 14 residues long. V was clipped by 6 bases and J by 7 bases, with 13 bases between them. As DNA, the CDR3 is TGTGCCAGCAGCGCTGACAATCCAAATTCACCCCTCCACTTT. Translated, it gives CASSADNPNSPLHF.

The rearrangement uses TRBV7-9 and TRBJ2-5; 10 bases match TRBD2. The CDR3 totals 15 residues. Trimming removed 5 bases from V and 5 bases from J; junction bases left unmatched: 8. Germline-derived CDR1 and CDR2 are SEHNR and FQNEAQ (reference sequence). The chain's CDR3 is CASSEPSGGRETQYF. As DNA, the CDR3 is TGTGCCAGCAGCGAACCTAGCGGGGGCCGGGAGACCCAGTACTTC.

The CDR3 DNA reads as TGCAGCGAAATCCACCTGAATGAGCAGTTCTTC. It translates to CSEIHLNEQFF. V and J are TRBV29-1 and TRBJ2-1; D is ambiguous. CDR3 length equals 11 residues. Germline V CDR1 and CDR2: SQVTM, ANQGSEA. The V end was cut by 7 bases, the J end by 7 bases, with 11 bases between.

This chain connects TRBV7-8 to TRBJ2-1, with 8 positions matching TRBD1. Germline CDR1 SGHVS, CDR2 FQNEAQ. The CDR3 has 16 residues. Germline trimming cut 4 bases from V and 0 bases from J; bases unmatched to any gene: 5. CDR3 sequence reads: CASSSTGGPSYNEQFF. The CDR3 bases are TGTGCCAGCAGCTCCACAGGGGGACCCTCCTACAATGAGCAGTTCTTC.

This chain links TRBV4-1 with TRBJ2-5; 7 positions match TRBD2. J lost 2 bases, V lost 0 bases, and 6 bases had no gene match. Germline CDR1 is MGHRA and CDR2 is YSYEKL. This CDR3 contains 16 residues. The CDR3 DNA reads as TGCGCCAGCAGCCAAGACGCGGGGGAGGGGCAAGAGACCCAGTACTTC. Encoded protein: CASSQDAGEGQETQYF.